This TCR beta chain was recorded in a study of shared clonotypes between healthy human individuals. General study results and limits: Estimated clonotype richness was generally higher in naive than memory subsets.

Sequencing was performed with immunoSEQ multiplex PCR; in TCRdb, only in-frame clones are kept and a portion is missing. Altogether about 1 million clones are present, about 70% being singletons, with the ten largest covering about 1.5%. In regard to this clone: Its antigen is unidentified. Other DNA sequences within the sample encode an identical CDR3.

Germline CDR1 and CDR2: MDHEN and SYDVKM. The CDR3 spans 12 residues. The V end lost 8 bases, the J end lost 2 bases, and 10 bases lay between the germline ends. Every donor, a Caucasian adult, lived in Nashville, Tennessee. CD4+ cells underwent separation, giving CD45RA+ naive and CD45RA-negative memory subsets. The clonotype comes from a man aged 18 to 30 in good health. This chain links TRBV28 with TRBJ2-7; D possibly corresponds to TRBD2 (6 bases). The sample comprised memory CD4+ T cells sorted from blood. Noted subset: CD45RA-negative fraction. CDR3 sequence reads: CASGTPPYEQYF. Written as DNA, the CDR3 is TGTGCCAGCGGGACTCCTCCCTACGAGCAGTACTTC.